Below are 3 T cell receptor beta chains sequenced from a single sample in a study of Ad26.COV2.S vaccination and SARS-CoV-2 variants. Produced via immunoSEQ multiplex PCR; TCRdb's table is partial and in-frame only. The sample yields some 180,000 clones, about 83% seen once. This material consisted of peripheral blood, taken after recovery from COVID-19. The receptor source for this set is a human donor who had recovered from COVID-19.

The chain has TRBV29-1 and TRBJ1-3, with a tentative D call TRBD1 (6 bases). V was shortened by 7 bases and J by 1 base, with 17 bases between the two germline ends. The CDR3 totals 15 residues. Germline CDR1 SQVTM, CDR2 ANQGSEA. The DNA of the CDR3 is TGCAGCGCTTACCGGGACACGGAATCTGGAAACACCATATATTTT. It codes for CSAYRDTESGNTIYF.

V gene TRBV10-3 combines with J gene TRBJ2-1, with 9 bases lining up with TRBD1. The CDR3 covers 16 residues. Germline assignment: CDR1 ENHRY and CDR2 SYGVKD. V lost 5 bases, J lost 0 bases, and 5 bases stayed unmatched. The CDR3, as DNA: TGTGCCATCAGTACAGGGGGCAAAAACTCCTACAATGAGCAGTTCTTC. It codes for CAISTGGKNSYNEQFF.

This clone was counted once. The chain links TRBV5-1 to TRBJ1-4, with TRBD1 as a possible D gene (5 bases). This CDR3 is built from 14 residues. Per germline, CDR1 SGHRS and CDR2 YFSETQ. V was shortened by 5 bases and J by 4 bases, with 12 bases between the two germline ends. The CDR3 DNA follows: TGCGCCAGCAGGTCGGGAAGGGGTAATGAAAAACTGTTTTTT. This translates into CASRSGRGNEKLFF.